Sequencing of this T cell receptor (beta chain) was carried out in a study of shared clonotypes between healthy human individuals. A split of CD4+ cells into CD45RA+ naive and CD45RA-negative memory subsets was performed. Assay runs were performed at deep level. Sequencing used immunoSEQ multiplex PCR; TCRdb keeps in-frame clones, though not all of them. The repertoire has some 2,000,000 clones, approximately 94% of them found once; the top ten carry approximately 0.13%. With V trimmed by 6 bases and J by 3 bases, 13 bases remained unmatched. Germline-derived CDR1 and CDR2 are GTSNPN and SVGIG (reference sequence). The CDR3 loop spans 17 amino acids.

The chain is built from TRBV30 and TRBJ2-1, with 11 nucleotides matching TRBD2. Sample: naive CD4+ T cells sorted from blood. Documented subset: CD45RA+ positively selected. The sequence was obtained from a man between 18 and 29 years old in good health. The CDR3 nucleotides read TGTGCCTGCCGGACAAGTTGGACTAGCGGGTTCTACAATGAGCAGTTCTTC. This encodes CACRTSWTSGFYNEQFF.